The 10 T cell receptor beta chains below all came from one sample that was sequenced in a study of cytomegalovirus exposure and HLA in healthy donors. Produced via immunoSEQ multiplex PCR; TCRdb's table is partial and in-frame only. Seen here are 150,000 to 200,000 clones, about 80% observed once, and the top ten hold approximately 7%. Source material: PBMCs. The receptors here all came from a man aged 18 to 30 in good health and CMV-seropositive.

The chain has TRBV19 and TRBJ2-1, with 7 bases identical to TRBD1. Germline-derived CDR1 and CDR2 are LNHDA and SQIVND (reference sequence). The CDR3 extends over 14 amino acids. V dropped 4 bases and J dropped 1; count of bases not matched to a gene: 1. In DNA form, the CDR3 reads TGTGCCAGTAGTACAGGGGGATCCTACAATGAGCAGTTCTTC. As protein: CASSTGGSYNEQFF.

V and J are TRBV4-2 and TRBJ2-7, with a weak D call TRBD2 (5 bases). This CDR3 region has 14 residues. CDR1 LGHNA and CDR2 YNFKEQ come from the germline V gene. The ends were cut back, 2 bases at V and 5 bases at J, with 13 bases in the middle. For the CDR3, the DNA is TGTGCCAGCAGCCAACCCTCTTTGACTAACGAGCAGTACTTC. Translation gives CASSQPSLTNEQYF.

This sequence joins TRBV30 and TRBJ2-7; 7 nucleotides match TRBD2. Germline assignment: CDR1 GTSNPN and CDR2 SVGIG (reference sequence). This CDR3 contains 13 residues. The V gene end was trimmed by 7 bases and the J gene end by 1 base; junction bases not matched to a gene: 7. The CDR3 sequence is CASWTSVSYEQYF. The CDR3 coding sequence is TGTGCCTCTTGGACTAGTGTGTCCTACGAGCAGTACTTC.

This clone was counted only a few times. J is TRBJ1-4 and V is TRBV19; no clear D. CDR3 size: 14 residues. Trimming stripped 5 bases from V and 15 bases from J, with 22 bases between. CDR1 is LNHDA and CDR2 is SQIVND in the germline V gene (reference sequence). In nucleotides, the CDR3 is TGTGCCAGTAGTCAACTCGCAAATGCAGGATTGGTGTTTTTT. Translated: CASSQLANAGLVFF.

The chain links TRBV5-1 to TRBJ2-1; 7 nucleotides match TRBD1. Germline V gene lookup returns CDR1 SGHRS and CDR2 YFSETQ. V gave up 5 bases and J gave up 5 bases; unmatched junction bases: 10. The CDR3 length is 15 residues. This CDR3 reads CASRGGWGQNNEQFF. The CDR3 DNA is TGCGCCAGCAGGGGCGGGTGGGGACAGAACAATGAGCAGTTCTTC.

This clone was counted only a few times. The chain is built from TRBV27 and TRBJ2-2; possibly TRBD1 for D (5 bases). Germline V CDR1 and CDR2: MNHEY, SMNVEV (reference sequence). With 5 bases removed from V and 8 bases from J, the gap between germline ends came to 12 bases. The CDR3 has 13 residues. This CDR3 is CASSPGWVGELFF. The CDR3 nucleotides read TGTGCCAGCAGTCCAGGGTGGGTTGGGGAGCTGTTTTTT.

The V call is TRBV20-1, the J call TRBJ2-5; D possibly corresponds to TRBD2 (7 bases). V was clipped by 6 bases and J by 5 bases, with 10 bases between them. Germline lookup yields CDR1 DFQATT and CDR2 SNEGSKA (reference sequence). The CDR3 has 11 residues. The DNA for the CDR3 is TGCAGTGCGGAGGGGGGGGAGACCCAGTACTTC. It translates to CSAEGGETQYF.

This CDR3 reads CASKLGASGRGEQFF. The CDR3 DNA follows: TGTGCCAGCAAGCTTGGGGCTAGCGGGAGGGGTGAGCAGTTCTTC. The rearrangement links TRBV9 to TRBJ2-1; 12 nucleotides line up with TRBD2. V shed 6 bases and J 9 bases; nucleotides not matched to a gene: 10. The CDR3 contains 15 residues. Germline CDR1 reads SGDLS; CDR2 reads YYNGEE.

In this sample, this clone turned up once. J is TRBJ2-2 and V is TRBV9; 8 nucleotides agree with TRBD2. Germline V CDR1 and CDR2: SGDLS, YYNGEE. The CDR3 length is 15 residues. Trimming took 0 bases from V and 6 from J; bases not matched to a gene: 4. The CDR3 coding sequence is TGTGCCAGCAGCGTAGAGGGACTAGGGTCCGGGGAGCTGTTTTTT. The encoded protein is CASSVEGLGSGELFF.

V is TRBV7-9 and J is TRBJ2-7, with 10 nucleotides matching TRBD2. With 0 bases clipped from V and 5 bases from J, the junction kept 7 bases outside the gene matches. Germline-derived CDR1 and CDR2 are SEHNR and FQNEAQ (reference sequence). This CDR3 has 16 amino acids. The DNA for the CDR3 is TGTGCCAGCAGCTTAGCGCTTGGGCTAGCGGGAGACGAGCAGTACTTC. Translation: CASSLALGLAGDEQYF.